A selection of T cell receptor beta chains follows, all from one sample in a study of T-cell reconstitution after alpha-beta-depleted transplantation in children. TCRdb itself ran the PCR reads through MiXCR, one entry per CDR3 protein. The sample has around 100,000 distinct CDR3 sequences; 5% to 6% are singletons. Sequencing used PBMCs, mostly from graft donor cells, obtained 60 days after TCRalphabeta/CD19-depleted stem cell transplant. These receptors were collected from a female patient between 2 and 10 years old who had a stem cell transplant for Fanconi anemia, so the T cells may come from the graft donor. Both conserved end residues are part of each CDR3. A D gene is named only where the DNA matches it firmly.

CDR3: CASSPVTSHWNEQFF
length: 15
D: TRBD2
V: TRBV3-1

CDR3: CASSLRGQKYNEQFF
length: 15
D: NA
V: TRBV11-3

CDR3: CASSLTPVAGELFF
length: 14
D: NA
V: TRBV12-3/TRBV12-4

CDR3: CASSAKQGYYEQYF
length: 14
D: TRBD1
V: TRBV6-1

CDR3: CAISTGSGTEAFF
length: 13
D: NA
V: TRBV10-3

CDR3: CASSPGQGPSGMNTEAFF
length: 18
D: TRBD1
V: TRBV12-3/TRBV12-4

CDR3: CSARDTAPNNSPLHF
length: 15
D: NA
V: TRBV20-1

CDR3: CASRREKYNEQFF
length: 13
D: NA
V: TRBV2

CDR3: CASSLDQGLEAFF
length: 13
D: NA
V: TRBV5-1

CDR3: CASSLLGGRDSYEQYF
length: 16
D: NA
V: TRBV11-1

CDR3: CASSQEGVLAGNTGELFF
length: 18
D: TRBD2
V: TRBV3-1

CDR3: CASSHEFLGPPDTQYF
length: 16
D: NA
V: TRBV28

CDR3: CASSLEVLVREQYF
length: 14
D: NA
V: TRBV5-1

CDR3: CASSLGLAGVETQYF
length: 15
D: TRBD2
V: TRBV11-2

CDR3: CASSLVGVANTEAFF
length: 15
D: NA
V: TRBV7-2

CDR3: CASSLSGAEANYGYTF
length: 16
D: NA
V: TRBV7-8

CDR3: CAIRTSGGAGETQYF
length: 15
D: TRBD2
V: TRBV10-3

CDR3: CASSQMEKYQPQHF
length: 14
D: NA
V: TRBV4-1

CDR3: CAIWKQGLAGGPGNEQFF
length: 18
D: TRBD2
V: TRBV2

CDR3: CASRPGTGVQEQYF
length: 14
D: TRBD1
V: TRBV5-1

CDR3: CASSSFLRKPNEKLFF
length: 16
D: NA
V: TRBV28

CDR3: CSARDLLGGDTEAFF
length: 15
D: NA
V: TRBV20-1

CDR3: CSGIGQLSYEQYF
length: 13
D: NA
V: TRBV20-1

CDR3: CASSLDGSGETQYF
length: 14
D: NA
V: TRBV7-9

CDR3: CASSELQRGSYNEQFF
length: 16
D: TRBD2
V: TRBV6-1

CDR3: CSVEVDATDYNEQFF
length: 15
D: NA
V: TRBV29-1

CDR3: CASSPRFRVEGTWNEQFF
length: 18
D: NA
V: TRBV18

CDR3: CASSPGGLETQYF
length: 13
D: TRBD1
V: TRBV28

CDR3: CAIRGLAGGYNEQFF
length: 15
D: TRBD2
V: TRBV10-3

CDR3: CASSLQRTGIQYF
length: 13
D: NA
V: TRBV28

CDR3: CASTPPGSYNEQFF
length: 14
D: NA
V: TRBV7-9

CDR3: CASSLVEGQGPYEQYF
length: 16
D: TRBD1
V: TRBV7-2

CDR3: CASSLRTVTEAFF
length: 13
D: NA
V: TRBV12-3/TRBV12-4

CDR3: CASSDRDGYTF
length: 11
D: NA
V: TRBV10-2

CDR3: CASSFVLAGPNVLTF
length: 15
D: TRBD2
V: TRBV7-8

CDR3: CASSDLGGDRSYEQYF
length: 16
D: TRBD2
V: TRBV6-1

CDR3: CASSRTFTYEQYF
length: 13
D: NA
V: TRBV7-2

CDR3: CAGGKGSYTGELFF
length: 14
D: NA
V: TRBV28

CDR3: CSASGNSYEQYF
length: 12
D: NA
V: TRBV20-1

CDR3: CASSLGFYGYTF
length: 12
D: NA
V: TRBV28

CDR3: CASSANEQFF
length: 10
D: NA
V: TRBV7-9

CDR3: CAISVGRESNGYTF
length: 14
D: NA
V: TRBV10-3

CDR3: CSARDLLAGGTGRSSSYNEQFF
length: 22
D: TRBD2
V: TRBV20-1

CDR3: CASSSSAMTPTNEKLFF
length: 17
D: NA
V: TRBV28

CDR3: CSVAYWVSSYNEQFF
length: 15
D: NA
V: TRBV29-1

CDR3: CASSLEVKLAGDRETQYF
length: 18
D: TRBD2
V: TRBV7-7

CDR3: CSARDERSSYEQYF
length: 14
D: NA
V: TRBV20-1

CDR3: CASSFGSGPTGELFF
length: 15
D: TRBD2
V: TRBV12-3/TRBV12-4

CDR3: CASSPNSYNEQFF
length: 13
D: NA
V: TRBV28

CDR3: CASSLAGQSNEKLFF
length: 15
D: NA
V: TRBV27